This TCR beta chain was captured in a study of radiation and T cells in renal cell carcinoma. Time point here: blood 4 weeks post-SBRT, at nephrectomy. Treatment indicated: 15 Gy SBRT to primary tumor, nephrectomy 4 weeks later. After SBRT, blood was collected at 2 and 4 weeks, plus baseline. Assay: immunoSEQ multiplex PCR; the TCRdb copy retains only in-frame clones and omits some. The sample contains about 77,000 clones, around four fifths of which appear only once. Germline V CDR1 and CDR2: SGHTA, FQGNSA. The V gene lost 1 base and the J gene lost 0 bases, with 12 bases spanning the gap. The CDR3 totals 16 residues. Turning to this clone: Its antigen is not identified.

Study-level findings and limits: Top tumor clonotypes rose in blood 2 weeks post-radiation, then contracted. No pretreatment tumor biopsies were available for baseline clonotypes.

The gene calls are TRBV7-2 and TRBJ1-2; maybe TRBD1 (5 bases). The sequenced sample was blood, obtained from a patient whose treatment included radiotherapy and nephrectomy. The TCR was taken from a woman in her fifties or sixties with renal cell carcinoma. The DNA for the CDR3 is TGTGCCAGCAGCTTAGAGGGGACGGTAGCTAACTATGGCTACACCTTC. It specifies CASSLEGTVANYGYTF.